This T cell receptor (beta chain) derives from a study of blood T cell repertoires in COVID-19. This clone has a handful of counts. Looked up from germline, CDR1 is LNHDA and CDR2 is SQIVND (reference sequence). The CDR3 totals 17 residues. Trimming left V 3 bases short and J 0 bases short, with 14 bases between. As processed by the authors: Estimation of nucleated cell counts was performed using reference gene primer amplification. Method: immunoSEQ multiplex PCR; TCRdb's copy keeps in-frame clones and lacks some. V and J calls plus clone size are reproduced from that table; the DNA served to infer D and trimming. This repertoire shows 470,000 or so clones, roughly 85% found once; its top ten account for approximately 2.9%.

This TCR was recovered from a human donor in a cohort sampled during active COVID-19. This sequence joins TRBV19 and TRBJ1-4, with D hard to call. The specimen was peripheral blood. The CDR3, as DNA: TGTGCCAGTAGTATCACCGCGTTTCCTGCAACTAATGAAAAACTGTTTTTT. Translation gives CASSITAFPATNEKLFF. Variable domain in full (rest from reference TRBV19 and TRBJ1-4): DGGITQSPKYLFRKEGQNVTLSCEQNLNHDAMYWYRQDPGQGLRLIYYSQIVNDFQKGDIAEGYSVSREKKESFPLTVTSAQKNPTAFYLCASSITAFPATNEKLFFGSGTQLSVL.